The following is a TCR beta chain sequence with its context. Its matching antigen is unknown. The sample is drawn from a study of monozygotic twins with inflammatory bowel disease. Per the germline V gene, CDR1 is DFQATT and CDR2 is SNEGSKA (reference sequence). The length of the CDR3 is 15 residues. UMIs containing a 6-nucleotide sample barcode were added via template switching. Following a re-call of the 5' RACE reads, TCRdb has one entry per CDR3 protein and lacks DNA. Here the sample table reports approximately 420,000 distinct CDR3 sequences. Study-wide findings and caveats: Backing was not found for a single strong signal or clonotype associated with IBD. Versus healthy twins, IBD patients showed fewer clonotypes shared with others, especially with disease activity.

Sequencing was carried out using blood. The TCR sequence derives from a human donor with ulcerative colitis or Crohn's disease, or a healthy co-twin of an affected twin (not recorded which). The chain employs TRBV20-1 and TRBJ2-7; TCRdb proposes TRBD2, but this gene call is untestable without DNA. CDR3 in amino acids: CSASLAGGFTYEQYF.